Shown below are 25 T cell receptor beta chains from a single sample sequenced in a study of blood T cells in healthy people across ages. Together with a sample-barcoded 5' primer, a J-beta primer mix was included in a second PCR lasting about 6 to 11 cycles. TCRdb passed the 5' RACE reads through MiXCR, listing each CDR3 protein once. The table lists 850,000 to 1,000,000 distinct CDR3 sequences, roughly 52% of them singletons. Sequencing was done on a sample of blood. The receptors come from a man in his thirties or forties in good health.

The chain joins TRBV29-1 to TRBJ2-6; 7 bases fit TRBD2. Germline V gene sequence: CDR1 SQVTM, CDR2 ANQGSEA. The V segment lost 0 bases and the J segment 4 bases; nucleotides outside the gene matches: 6. CDR3 size: 16 residues. The CDR3 spells CSVEEREGSGANVLTF. CDR3 nucleotides: TGCAGCGTTGAAGAAAGGGAGGGGTCCGGGGCCAACGTCCTGACTTTC.

This chain joins TRBV2 and TRBJ1-4, with TRBD1 identical over 8 bases. This CDR3 has 15 amino acids. Per germline, CDR1 SNHLY and CDR2 FYNNEI. The V and J ends lost 6 bases and 7 bases, in that order; junction bases with no gene match: 10. The CDR3 nucleotides read TGTGCCAGCAGCCCCACTGGGACAGGAATTGAAAAACTGTTTTTT. Translated: CASSPTGTGIEKLFF.

The genes are TRBV27 and TRBJ2-1; D might be TRBD2 (5 bases). Germline V gene data show CDR1 as MNHEY and CDR2 as SMNVEV (reference sequence). The ends were cut back, 3 bases at V and 2 bases at J, with 14 bases in the middle. This CDR3 comprises 16 residues. The CDR3 protein is CASSFRTSTTYNEQFF. The CDR3 DNA reads as TGTGCCAGCAGTTTCCGGACTTCTACCACCTACAATGAGCAGTTCTTC.

This chain connects TRBV20-1 to TRBJ1-1; 7 nucleotides match TRBD1. The CDR3 contains 13 residues. V shed 4 bases and J 6 bases; nucleotides not matched to a gene: 8. Germline V CDR1 and CDR2: DFQATT, SNEGSKA (reference sequence). This CDR3 reads CSAKGQGVPEAFF. The CDR3 DNA reads TGCAGTGCTAAGGGGCAGGGGGTTCCTGAAGCTTTCTTT.

The genes are TRBV20-1 and TRBJ2-1; 13 bases are a match to TRBD2. The germline V gene has CDR1 DFQATT and CDR2 SNEGSKA (reference sequence). The ends lost 5 bases at V and 7 bases at J; junction bases unmatched: 14. The CDR3 sequence is 17 residues long. The CDR3 spells CSAARLAGGRRPNEQFF. For the CDR3, the DNA is TGCAGTGCTGCCCGACTAGCGGGGGGTCGCCGACCGAATGAGCAGTTCTTC.

The chain uses TRBV6-5 and TRBJ2-3; a possible D gene is TRBD1 (6 bases). The germline gives CDR1 MNHEY, CDR2 SVGAGI. Deletions cut 7 bases from V and 0 bases from J, with 8 bases between. This CDR3 contains 13 residues. CDR3 bases: TGTGCCAGCACGGGACATAGCACAGATACGCAGTATTTT. It codes for CASTGHSTDTQYF.

The chain has TRBV7-9 and TRBJ1-1; D possibly corresponds to TRBD1 (5 bases). The germline CDR1 and CDR2 sequences are SEHNR and FQNEAQ (reference sequence). V gave up 6 bases and J gave up 6 bases, with 20 bases separating them. CDR3 length: 15 amino acids. CDR3 bases: TGTGCCAGCAGTTCCCCGGGGGAGAGGGTAGCTGAAGCTTTCTTT. Its protein is CASSSPGERVAEAFF.

The chain is built from TRBV6-5 and TRBJ1-1, with D possibly matching TRBD1 (5 bases). The CDR3 has 14 amino acids. Per germline, CDR1 MNHEY and CDR2 SVGAGI. V lost 2 bases, J lost 8 bases, and 15 bases lay in between. The CDR3 sequence is CASSYVGASQEAFF. As DNA, the CDR3 is TGTGCCAGCAGTTACGTAGGGGCCAGCCAGGAAGCTTTCTTT.

The chain combines TRBV5-1 with TRBJ1-1; TRBD1 might be the D (5 bases). The CDR3 runs to 13 residues. The germline V gene has CDR1 SGHRS and CDR2 YFSETQ. V lost 0 bases and J 8 bases, leaving 11 bases between the germline ends. CDR3 coding DNA: TGCGCCAGCAGCTTGGAGCAGGGACGGGAAGCTTTCTTT. Protein product: CASSLEQGREAFF.

This clonotype was seen a handful of times. The gene calls are TRBV27 and TRBJ1-5, with D possibly TRBD1 on 6 matching bases. The V gene's germline CDR1 is MNHEY and CDR2 SMNVEV (reference sequence). There are 14 residues in the CDR3. Between the trimmed V and J ends, which lost 3 bases and 2 bases, there was a span of 8 bases. The chain's CDR3 is CASSLKGGNQPQHF. The DNA of the CDR3 is TGTGCCAGCAGTTTGAAGGGGGGCAATCAGCCCCAGCATTTT.

This clonotype was seen a handful of times. The genes are TRBV4-1 and TRBJ2-3, with TRBD2 identical over 12 bases. The CDR3 loop spans 16 amino acids. Germline trimming cut 1 base from V and 4 bases from J; bases unmatched to any gene: 3. CDR1 is MGHRA, CDR2 YSYEKL, per germline. The CDR3 is CASSQGTSGAADTQYF. Here the CDR3 DNA reads TGCGCCAGCAGCCAAGGGACTAGCGGGGCCGCAGATACGCAGTATTTT.

V gene TRBV5-1 combines with J gene TRBJ1-1, with D perhaps TRBD1 (5 bases). The germline V gene encodes CDR1 SGHRS and CDR2 YFSETQ. The CDR3 runs 16 residues. Deletions cut 0 bases from V and 1 base from J, with 13 bases between. This chain's CDR3 is CASSLGPAGGNTEAFF. The CDR3, as DNA: TGCGCCAGCAGCTTGGGTCCCGCTGGGGGGAACACTGAAGCTTTCTTT.

This clonotype has just a few counts. The chain couples TRBV5-1 to TRBJ1-1; the D gene is possibly TRBD1 (6 bases). Germline CDR1 reads SGHRS; CDR2 reads YFSETQ. The V gene lost 1 base and the J gene lost 3 bases, with 10 bases spanning the gap. The CDR3 spans 14 residues. In DNA form, the CDR3 reads TGCGCCAGCAGCTTGATGGACAGCTACACTGAAGCTTTCTTT. Protein: CASSLMDSYTEAFF.

The chain carries TRBV4-1 and TRBJ2-5, with 7 nucleotides matching TRBD1. Germline-derived CDR1 and CDR2 are MGHRA and YSYEKL. Unmatched junction bases numbered 7, after V lost 3 bases and J lost 0 bases. The CDR3 runs to 16 residues. The CDR3 sequence is CASSQPSGQYQETQYF. The CDR3 nucleotides are TGCGCCAGCAGCCAGCCGTCGGGACAGTACCAAGAGACCCAGTACTTC.

DNA of the CDR3: TGTGCCAGCAGCCGACAGGGGGAAACAGATACGCAGTATTTT. The encoded protein is CASSRQGETDTQYF. The gene calls are TRBV27 and TRBJ2-3; 9 nucleotides align to TRBD1. V gave up 6 bases and J gave up 3 bases; unmatched junction bases: 4. Germline values: CDR1 MNHEY, CDR2 SMNVEV (reference sequence). CDR3 length equals 14 residues.

This clonotype was seen a few times. As DNA, the CDR3 is TGCGCCAGCAGCTTGGGACTAGCGGGACGTAGCACAGATACGCAGTATTTT. It encodes CASSLGLAGRSTDTQYF. The genes are TRBV5-1 and TRBJ2-3, with 11 bases aligning to TRBD2. CDR1 is SGHRS, CDR2 YFSETQ, per germline. This CDR3 has 17 residues. V gave up 0 bases and J gave up 0 bases; unmatched junction bases: 3.

The rearrangement uses TRBV24-1 and TRBJ1-2, with D uncertain. V lost 3 bases and J lost 6, with 13 bases in between. The CDR3 totals 14 residues. Germline CDR1 is KGHDR and CDR2 is SFDVKD. CDR3 nucleotide sequence: TGTGCCACCAGTGATCGCGGCCCGGCCCATGGCTACACCTTC. Its protein product is CATSDRGPAHGYTF.

This chain uses TRBV25-1 with TRBJ2-7; a weak D match, TRBD2 (5 bases). The CDR3 has 14 amino acids. Germline V CDR1 and CDR2: MGHDK, SYGVNS. The germline V and J ends were trimmed by 4 bases and 1 base, with 11 bases remaining between them. Here the CDR3 DNA reads TGTGCCAGCAGTGTGGAGGACGGTTCCTACGAGCAGTACTTC. Amino acid sequence: CASSVEDGSYEQYF.

This chain uses TRBV5-1 with TRBJ2-7; D unresolved. The CDR3 runs to 15 residues. In germline, CDR1 is SGHRS, CDR2 YFSETQ. V lost 1 base and J 3 bases, leaving 14 bases between the germline ends. CDR3 loop: CASSLTAGYLYEQYF. Written as DNA, the CDR3 is TGCGCCAGCAGCTTGACGGCAGGTTACCTCTACGAGCAGTACTTC.

Many counts were recorded for this clonotype. V and J are TRBV11-3 and TRBJ2-1; no firm D call. CDR3 length equals 14 residues. Trimming stripped 0 bases from V and 5 bases from J, with 8 bases between. CDR1 and CDR2 (germline): SGHNT, YENEEA. This CDR3 reads CASSLEGQDNEQFF. CDR3 nucleotide sequence: TGTGCCAGCAGCTTAGAAGGCCAAGACAATGAGCAGTTCTTC.

The rearrangement uses TRBV2 and TRBJ2-4; possible D gene TRBD1, 6 bases. Germline assignment: CDR1 SNHLY and CDR2 FYNNEI. The CDR3 spans 13 residues. V was shortened by 7 bases and J by 13 bases, with 20 bases between the two germline ends. The CDR3 loop reads CASTVGRGLEQYF. The CDR3 bases are TGTGCCAGCACGGTAGGCAGGGGTTTAGAGCAGTACTTC. Combining the CDR3 with reference TRBV2 and TRBJ2-4 gives the whole variable domain EPEVTQTPSHQVTQMGQEVILRCVPISNHLYFYWYRQILGQKVEFLVSFYNNEISEKSEIFDDQFSVERPDGSNFTLKIRSTKLEDSAMYFCASTVGRGLEQYFGAGTRLSVL.

A few counts support this clonotype. The chain is built from TRBV27 and TRBJ1-5, with TRBD1 matching 9 bases. Germline V gives CDR1 MNHEY, CDR2 SMNVEV (reference sequence). The CDR3 totals 15 residues. The V and J ends lost 4 bases and 4 bases, in that order; junction bases with no gene match: 5. The CDR3, as DNA: TGTGCCAGCAGTTCTGGGACAGGGAGGAATCAGCCCCAGCATTTT. Encoded protein: CASSSGTGRNQPQHF.

The chain carries TRBV20-1 and TRBJ2-3; 7 nucleotides match TRBD2. The CDR3 contains 15 residues. The J segment lost 3 bases and the V segment lost 3 bases, leaving 9 bases of the junction unmatched. Germline assignment: CDR1 DFQATT and CDR2 SNEGSKA (reference sequence). The CDR3 sequence is CSASDAGRGTDTQYF. CDR3 sequence (DNA): TGCAGTGCTAGTGATGCGGGGCGGGGGACAGATACGCAGTATTTT.

This clonotype was recorded a few times. The gene calls are TRBV5-1 and TRBJ1-1; no clear D gene. There are 15 residues in the CDR3. CDR1 and CDR2 from the germline V gene are SGHRS and YFSETQ. The ends were cut back, 0 bases at V and 2 bases at J, with 11 bases in the middle. CDR3 loop: CASSLGTGSNTEAFF. DNA of the CDR3: TGCGCCAGCAGCTTGGGAACGGGGTCTAACACTGAAGCTTTCTTT.

V and J are TRBV10-3 and TRBJ1-2; tentative D call: TRBD1 (6 bases). Trimming removed 0 bases at V and 4 bases at J, with 15 bases between. The germline CDR1 and CDR2 sequences are ENHRY and SYGVKD. The CDR3 is made up of 16 amino acids. The CDR3 DNA reads TGTGCCATCAGTGAGTCAGCAGGGGATGGAAGCTATGGCTACACCTTC. As protein: CAISESAGDGSYGYTF.